The 26 T cell receptor beta chains presented below share a single source sample, sequenced in a study of blood T cell repertoires in COVID-19. The protocol was immunoSEQ multiplex PCR, while the TCRdb copy is restricted to in-frame clones and leaves out a portion. Altogether over 85,000 clones are present, 80% to 90% being singletons, with the ten largest covering 20% to 25%. What was sequenced was peripheral blood. All receptors come from a man aged 60-69 years with acute or convalescent COVID-19.

The chain carries TRBV5-4 and TRBJ1-2; 11 positions agree with TRBD1. CDR1 SGHNT and CDR2 YYREEE come from the germline V gene (reference sequence). Unmatched junction bases numbered 5, after V lost 4 bases and J lost 6 bases. The CDR3 consists of 14 residues. CDR3 DNA sequence: TGTGCCAGCAGCAGGACAGGGGGCGAGGATGGCTACACCTTC. Residues: CASSRTGGEDGYTF.

This clone was picked up one time. The chain recombines TRBV5-6 with TRBJ2-1; maybe TRBD2 (7 bases). This CDR3 region has 16 residues. V dropped 4 bases and J dropped 0 bases, with 14 bases sitting between them. Looked up from germline, CDR1 is SGHDT and CDR2 is YYEEEE. The CDR3 DNA sequence: TGTGCCAGCAGCCCGGGGGGCGGGCGCTCCTACAATGAGCAGTTCTTC. Amino acids: CASSPGGGRSYNEQFF.

This clone was seen a handful of times. CDR3 sequence reads: CASSPSDSIYSNQPQHF. The DNA for the CDR3 is TGTGCCAGCTCACCATCGGACAGCATTTATAGCAATCAGCCCCAGCATTTT. The rearrangement links TRBV18 to TRBJ1-5; maybe TRBD1 (6 bases). CDR1 and CDR2 (germline): KGHSH, LQKENI. The CDR3 contains 17 residues. V was shortened by 2 bases and J by 0 bases, with 14 bases between the two germline ends.

The CDR3 DNA reads as TGTGCCAGCAGCTTAGTACCGGGGATATCTTACTTC. Translation gives CASSLVPGISYF. The J gene is TRBJ2-4, the V gene TRBV7-2, with D perhaps TRBD2 (5 bases). CDR1 and CDR2 (germline): SGHTA, FQGNSA. Trimming stripped 1 base from V and 16 bases from J, with 14 bases between. The CDR3 covers 12 residues.

The chain carries TRBV9 and TRBJ2-1; D call uncertain. Germline V gene sequence: CDR1 SGDLS, CDR2 YYNGEE. CDR3 length: 16 amino acids. The germline V and J ends were trimmed by 3 bases and 3 bases, with 16 bases remaining between them. The CDR3 spells CASSDMYRSRYNEQFF. As DNA, the CDR3 is TGTGCCAGCAGCGATATGTACCGGAGTCGCTACAATGAGCAGTTCTTC.

This clone was counted a single time. The chain uses TRBV11-2 and TRBJ1-6; D is possibly TRBD1 (5 bases). Trimming took 1 base from V and 13 from J, leaving 11 bases between them. The germline CDR1 and CDR2 sequences are SGHAT and FQNNGV. The CDR3 sequence is 13 residues long. In nucleotides, the CDR3 is TGTGCCAGCAGCTTAGGGGGCTGGTCGCCCCTCCACTTT. Its translation: CASSLGGWSPLHF.

This clone occurred a few times. CDR3 loop: CASSQGGGQFF. The CDR3, as DNA: TGTGCCAGCAGCCAAGGAGGGGGGCAGTTCTTC. The chain employs TRBV14 and TRBJ2-1; D might be TRBD1 (6 bases). V was shortened by 1 base and J by 12 bases, with 7 bases between the two germline ends. The CDR3 spans 11 residues. Germline loops: CDR1 SGHDN, CDR2 FVKESK.

This chain joins TRBV2 and TRBJ1-4, with unresolved D. CDR3 length: 14 residues. Germline-derived CDR1 and CDR2 are SNHLY and FYNNEI. V was shortened by 9 bases and J by 8 bases, with 19 bases between the two germline ends. CDR3 region: CASRKRTTGEKLFF. The DNA of the CDR3 is TGTGCCAGTCGAAAACGGACCACGGGGGAAAAACTGTTTTTT.

The chain couples TRBV5-1 to TRBJ1-2; the match to TRBD1 covers 12 bases. Germline V gene sequence: CDR1 SGHRS, CDR2 YFSETQ. With V trimmed by 6 bases and J by 6 bases, 9 bases remained unmatched. This CDR3 contains 15 residues. The CDR3 nucleotides read TGCGCCAGCAATACCGGGACAGGGGGCTTTGATGGCTACACCTTC. This translates into CASNTGTGGFDGYTF. Variable domain in full (rest from reference TRBV5-1 and TRBJ1-2): KAGVTQTPRYLIKTRGQQVTLSCSPISGHRSVSWYQQTPGQGLQFLFEYFSETQRNKGNFPGRFSGRQFSNSRSEMNVSTLELGDSALYLCASNTGTGGFDGYTFGSGTRLTVV.

This sequence joins TRBV27 and TRBJ2-1; D not certain. Trimming removed 3 bases from V and 13 bases from J, with 19 bases in between. CDR1 and CDR2 from the germline V gene are MNHEY and SMNVEV (reference sequence). The CDR3 has 14 residues. CDR3 nucleotide sequence: TGTGCCAGCAGTTTTTTACCCCCCAACAAGAAACAGTTCTTC. Translation: CASSFLPPNKKQFF.

Note on this clone: At one end, the junction sequence differs from germline, possibly due to a read error. The V call is TRBV18, the J call TRBJ2-7; possible D gene TRBD1, 6 bases. In germline, CDR1 is KGHSH, CDR2 LQKENI. The CDR3 covers 13 residues. The CDR3 DNA sequence: TGTGCCAGCTCACGGGGGCTTGATGGGACGTTGAACTTC. Translating it yields CASSRGLDGTLNF.

This chain links TRBV28 with TRBJ2-5, with a weak D call TRBD2 (7 bases). The CDR3 extends over 15 amino acids. The germline CDR1 and CDR2 sequences are MDHEN and SYDVKM. V shed 2 bases and J shed 2 bases, with 12 bases lying between them. CDR3 sequence reads: CASSLAGAPQETQYF. Written as DNA, the CDR3 is TGTGCCAGCAGTTTAGCGGGGGCCCCTCAAGAGACCCAGTACTTC.

The chain recombines TRBV28 with TRBJ1-6; D gene uncertain. CDR3 length: 12 residues. V shed 6 bases and J shed 9 bases, with 9 bases lying between them. The germline gives CDR1 MDHEN, CDR2 SYDVKM. CDR3 sequence (DNA): TGTGCCAGCAGGGAGGATCGTTCACCCCTCCACTTT. Amino acids: CASREDRSPLHF.

V usage is TRBV5-1 and J usage is TRBJ1-5; 7 bases fit TRBD1. CDR3 length: 15 amino acids. Losses at the gene ends were 5 bases for V and 5 bases for J; bases not matched to a gene: 10. CDR1 and CDR2 (germline): SGHRS, YFSETQ. In DNA, the CDR3 is TGCGCCAGCAGGTCCGGGGACAGACTGGATCAGCCCCAGCATTTT. Translation gives CASRSGDRLDQPQHF.

The chain carries TRBV6-5 and TRBJ1-2, with unresolved D. The CDR3 runs 10 residues. Trimming removed 10 bases from V and 5 bases from J, with 8 bases in between. Germline CDR1 and CDR2: MNHEY and SVGAGI. Written as DNA, the CDR3 is TGTGCCACCCAAAAATATGGCTACACCTTC. Translating it yields CATQKYGYTF.

The chain links TRBV6-5 to TRBJ2-1; 10 bases match TRBD2. This CDR3 has 16 amino acids. V lost 4 bases, J lost 8 bases, and 11 bases stayed unmatched. From germline, CDR1 is MNHEY and CDR2 SVGAGI. CDR3 DNA sequence: TGTGCCAGCAGTTTAGAACTAGCGGGGCGTAGGCATGAGCAGTTCTTC. The encoded protein is CASSLELAGRRHEQFF.

This chain connects TRBV5-1 to TRBJ2-3; 8 bases are shared with TRBD1. The length of the CDR3 is 16 residues. CDR1 is SGHRS and CDR2 is YFSETQ in the germline V gene. The V gene end was trimmed by 4 bases and the J gene end by 0 bases; junction bases not matched to a gene: 7. CDR3 bases: TGCGCCAGCAGCCTGACAGGGGATATTAGCACAGATACGCAGTATTTT. It is translated as CASSLTGDISTDTQYF.

This chain joins TRBV19 and TRBJ2-3; TRBD2 agrees at 10 bases. With V trimmed by 1 base and J by 6 bases, 4 bases remained unmatched. There are 15 residues in the CDR3. The germline gives CDR1 LNHDA, CDR2 SQIVND (reference sequence). In nucleotides, the CDR3 is TGTGCCAGTAGTATAGGAAGCGGGGGGGCTGATACGCAGTATTTT. This encodes CASSIGSGGADTQYF.

This clone was detected ten times or more. This chain connects TRBV6-5 to TRBJ1-1; 9 bases fit TRBD1. The junction had 4 bases not matched to a gene; V was cut back by 10 bases and J by 4 bases. Germline loops: CDR1 MNHEY, CDR2 SVGAGI. The CDR3 spans 12 residues. CDR3 DNA sequence: TGTGCCACAGGGACAGGGACCACTGAAGCTTTCTTT. This translates into CATGTGTTEAFF.

The rearrangement uses TRBV5-1 and TRBJ1-4, with 7 bases identical to TRBD1. This CDR3 spans 15 amino acids. In germline, CDR1 is SGHRS, CDR2 YFSETQ. V lost 0 bases to trimming and J lost 8 bases; unmatched junction nucleotides: 7. This chain's CDR3 is CASSLGRGPEEKLFF. CDR3 DNA sequence: TGCGCCAGCAGCTTGGGGAGGGGGCCCGAAGAAAAACTGTTTTTT.

This chain links TRBV6-6 with TRBJ2-3; 8 nucleotides match TRBD2. Germline CDR1 is MNHNY and CDR2 is SVGAGI (reference sequence). J gave up 4 bases and V 0 bases, and 6 bases lay outside the gene matches. This CDR3 is 16 amino acids long. The chain's CDR3 is CASSYSGTRVADTQYF. For the CDR3, the DNA is TGTGCCAGCAGTTACTCGGGGACTAGGGTCGCAGATACGCAGTATTTT.

This clone was observed once. This rearrangement joins TRBV7-2 to TRBJ1-1; D is unclear. Germline CDR1 reads SGHTA; CDR2 reads FQGNSA. The CDR3 has 16 residues. V lost 2 bases and J lost 8, with 21 bases in between. The CDR3 loop is CASSLMSTRQEREAFF. DNA of the CDR3: TGTGCCAGCAGCTTAATGTCGACCCGACAAGAACGGGAAGCTTTCTTT.

The gene calls are TRBV7-9 and TRBJ2-6, with D maybe TRBD1 (6 bases). Between the trimmed V and J ends, which lost 0 bases and 0 bases, there was a span of 12 bases. Looked up from germline, CDR1 is SEHNR and CDR2 is FQNEAQ (reference sequence). CDR3 length equals 18 residues. The CDR3 DNA is TGTGCCAGCAGCTTAGCAGGTCAGGGGAGCTCTGGGGCCAACGTCCTGACTTTC. Its translation: CASSLAGQGSSGANVLTF.

The V gene is TRBV7-8, the J gene TRBJ1-6, with D perhaps matching TRBD1 (5 bases). The CDR3 covers 14 residues. Per germline, CDR1 SGHVS and CDR2 FQNEAQ. Trimming stripped 1 base from V and 10 bases from J, with 11 bases between. CDR3 sequence reads: CASSLVTRESPLHF. The DNA for the CDR3 is TGTGCCAGCAGCTTAGTGACCAGGGAATCACCCCTCCACTTT.

This clone was detected once. J is TRBJ1-2 and V is TRBV6-5; a weak D match, TRBD1 (6 bases). Germline assignment: CDR1 MNHEY and CDR2 SVGAGI. The length of the CDR3 is 14 residues. The germline V and J ends were trimmed by 5 bases and 4 bases, with 14 bases remaining between them. CDR3 sequence (DNA): TGTGCCAGCAGTCTTACAGGGTTCACCTATGGCTACACCTTC. Protein: CASSLTGFTYGYTF.

This chain uses TRBV4-3 with TRBJ1-2; 7 bases align to TRBD1. The CDR3 loop spans 15 amino acids. V shed 4 bases and J 2 bases; nucleotides not matched to a gene: 7. CDR1 is LGHNA and CDR2 is YSLEER in the germline V gene. The CDR3, as DNA: TGCGCCAGCAGCCGACTTTCGACAGGGAACTATGGCTACACCTTC. Amino acids: CASSRLSTGNYGYTF.